This T cell receptor (beta chain) came from a study of cytomegalovirus exposure and HLA in healthy donors. Findings and caveats of the study: Listed as cytomegalovirus-associated were 150 to 200 TCR beta chains.

Concerning this clone: Its target is unknown.

Profiled with immunoSEQ multiplex PCR; TCRdb holds only in-frame clones, not every one. The data show 100,000 to 150,000 clones, 75% to 90% seen once. Donors were drawn from the approximately 120-subject validation cohort, separate from the approximately 620-subject first cohort. The sequence derives from a woman under 30 in good health and CMV-seronegative. The sample consisted of PBMCs.

As DNA, the CDR3 is TGTGCCAGCAGCGACGGCGGGACCATCTCTGGAAACACCATATATTTT. Its translation is CASSDGGTISGNTIYF. The rearrangement joins TRBV27 to TRBJ1-3, with a possible D match to TRBD1 (5 bases). CDR1 is MNHEY and CDR2 is SMNVEV in the germline V gene (reference sequence). The CDR3 loop spans 16 amino acids. V shed 6 bases and J shed 0 bases, with 15 bases lying between them.